This T cell receptor (beta chain) emerged from a study of OX40 agonist ivuxolimab in advanced cancers. In the study overall: The costimulatory receptor OX40 (CD134) was targeted by ivuxolimab, a fully human IgG2 agonistic monoclonal antibody. Peripheral TCRbeta sequencing aimed to test whether ivuxolimab altered TCR sequence diversity and caused clonal T-cell expansion. Partial responses occurred in three dose-escalation patients, of whom one had hepatocellular carcinoma and two had cutaneous melanoma. The paper reports the monotherapy dose-escalation portion (N = 52 patients) of the phase I ivuxolimab trial. Of the approximately 53 patients in dose escalation, about 20 had hepatocellular carcinoma, roughly 15 had melanoma, 9 had renal cell carcinoma and 9 had head and neck cancer. The dose-escalation cohort was 80% to 90% male with a mean age of roughly 60 years, ranging from about 20 to 85. Patients were allowed to have had prior anti-PD-1, anti-PD-L1 or anti-CTLA-4 therapy, and 40% of the dose-escalation patients had previously received checkpoint inhibitors. Intravenous ivuxolimab was administered to patients every 2 weeks at six dose levels: 0.01, 0.1, 0.3, 1.5, 3 and 10 mg/kg. Study-level results and caveats: Low levels of normalized T-cell clonal expansion were also shown by some nonresponding patients. After ivuxolimab, CD8+ T cells had more expanded clones than CD4+ T cells on average. In the 0.1-3.0 mg/kg groups, partial responders were among the patients with the lowest normalized peripheral clonal expansion, particularly in CD8+ T cells. Antigen specificity was not determined for the clonally expanded peripheral T cells. At doses of 0.1 to 3.0 mg/kg, clonal expansion of both CD4+ and CD8+ T cells in blood was seen between baseline and week 6.

As concerns this clone: Its antigen remains undetermined. Base qualities are not recorded, but no much larger clone differs from it by a single base.

Genomic DNA was extracted from sorted cells for sequencing of the TCRbeta CDR3 region. The immunoSEQ Assay was used for sequencing of TCRbeta CDR3 regions. Imported from immuneACCESS, the table was reduced by TCRdb to in-frame sequences with V and J called. These copies leave out some clones; in studies compared against another copy, an unresolved V gene accounts for under half, and the cause of the remainder is not known. A total of about 46,000 clones appear in this sample, more than 70% of them only once. About 10% of the sample lies in the top ten. The V end gives up 0 bases and the J end 3 bases, leaving 5 bases in the junction not matched to a gene. The CDR3 sequence holds 16 residues, the cysteine and phenylalanine included. Only the CDR3 portion is preserved as DNA: 48 bases, with reading frame beginning at the first base. For CDR1 and CDR2, the germline V gene lists SGDLS and YYNGEE. The trial excluded patients who had a history of autoimmune disease or who were on systemic immunosuppression. Peripheral blood for TCR sequencing was collected from all dose cohorts at baseline, on cycle 4 day 1, and on cycle 7 day 1. The samples were taken from a phase I, first-in-human, multicenter, open-label dose-escalation trial of ivuxolimab. Adults with locally advanced or metastatic melanoma, renal cell, hepatocellular, or head and neck squamous cell carcinoma were enrolled in the trial. CD4+ and CD8+ T cells were sorted separately from peripheral blood before TCR sequencing.

This sequence uses TRBV9 and TRBJ2-7; TRBD2 lines up with 11 middle nucleotides. This specimen was CD4+ or CD8+ T cells sorted from blood, taken in a trial of the OX40 agonist ivuxolimab. The clonotype was recovered from an adult with an advanced solid tumor such as melanoma, head and neck, liver or kidney cancer. CDR3 loop: CASSVATTSGSYEQYF. The DNA sequence is given as TGTGCCAGCAGCGTAGCTACCACTAGCGGGAGCTACGAGCAGTACTTC.